This TCR beta chain was captured in a study of blood T cell repertoires in COVID-19. The wider study: There were acute and convalescent COVID-19 samples, and they came from the United States, Italy and Spain. Sample material is recorded as cDNA or gDNA derived from T cells, B-cell-depleted T cells, or PBMCs.

Germline assignment: CDR1 SEHNR and CDR2 FQNEAQ (reference sequence). The V end was cut by 1 base, the J end by 3 bases, with 13 bases between. CDR3 length: 16 amino acids. In the original workflow: Amplification of reference gene primers provided the estimated nucleated cell counts. The protocol was immunoSEQ multiplex PCR, while the TCRdb copy is restricted to in-frame clones and leaves out a portion. That table supplies the V and J calls and clone size; D and trimming were determined from the DNA. The sample consists of over 70,000 clones, 70% to 80% of them appearing once. V and J are TRBV7-9 and TRBJ1-5, with D maybe TRBD1 (5 bases). The sample consisted of peripheral blood. The clonotype was recovered from an older man with COVID-19, enrolled during active disease. The CDR3 here is CASSLGQSYANQPQHF. In DNA, the CDR3 is TGTGCCAGCAGCTTAGGACAGTCTTATGCCAATCAGCCCCAGCATTTT.